One and the same sample provided the 13 T cell receptor beta chains below, sequenced in a study of cytomegalovirus exposure and HLA in healthy donors. PCR primers comprised 60 Vbeta and 13 Jbeta primers. This table comes from immunoSEQ multiplex PCR, and its TCRdb copy is limited to in-frame clones, with some not included. This sample carries 80,000 to 100,000 clones, approximately 81% of them seen once, and the ten largest clones take about 3.5%. The sequencing input was PBMCs. The receptors here all came from a male donor in good health and CMV-seropositive.

The chain employs TRBV2 and TRBJ1-1; perhaps TRBD1 as D (5 bases). Trimming took 1 base from V and 4 from J, leaving 7 bases between them. The CDR3 loop spans 13 amino acids. Germline V gene lookup returns CDR1 SNHLY and CDR2 FYNNEI. CDR3 sequence reads: CASSEGGGTEAFF. CDR3 coding DNA: TGTGCCAGCAGTGAAGGGGGGGGCACTGAAGCTTTCTTT.

The rearrangement links TRBV19 to TRBJ2-2; TRBD2 might be the D (5 bases). Trimming shortened V by 6 bases and J by 5 bases, and 19 bases separated the two germline ends. The CDR3 runs to 16 residues. Germline V CDR1 and CDR2: LNHDA, SQIVND (reference sequence). The DNA for the CDR3 is TGTGCCAGTAGCACTGACAACGGGGAAAGGACCGGGGAGCTGTTTTTT. Translating gives CASSTDNGERTGELFF.

This chain links TRBV7-9 with TRBJ1-6; possible D gene TRBD1, 5 bases. From germline, CDR1 is SEHNR and CDR2 FQNEAQ (reference sequence). V was cut by 5 bases and J by 6 bases, with 17 bases left in between. The CDR3 length is 16 residues. CDR3 DNA sequence: TGTGCCAGCAGCGCAACCCCCAGGGCCTCTAATTCACCCCTCCACTTT. Protein product: CASSATPRASNSPLHF.

The chain joins TRBV6-5 to TRBJ2-3; no firm D call. The length of the CDR3 is 12 residues. V lost 6 bases and J lost 2, with 6 bases in between. Germline lookup yields CDR1 MNHEY and CDR2 SVGAGI. Here the CDR3 DNA reads TGTGCCAGCAGCCCTAACACAGATACGCAGTATTTT. This codes for CASSPNTDTQYF.

V is TRBV5-1 and J is TRBJ1-1; maybe TRBD1 (6 bases). The V end lost 0 bases, the J end lost 4 bases, and 16 bases lay between the germline ends. The CDR3 length is 16 residues. In germline, CDR1 is SGHRS, CDR2 YFSETQ. DNA for the CDR3: TGCGCCAGCAGCTTGGCCCGGGGACACCTGTTCACTGAAGCTTTCTTT. It yields the protein CASSLARGHLFTEAFF.

There are a few counts of this clone. This sequence joins TRBV9 and TRBJ1-4; D is perhaps TRBD1 (6 bases). V lost 2 bases, J lost 3 bases, and 11 bases lay in between. The germline gives CDR1 SGDLS, CDR2 YYNGEE. The CDR3 is 15 amino acids. The CDR3 spells CASSVGTLANEKLFF. The CDR3 DNA follows: TGTGCCAGCAGCGTGGGGACATTAGCTAATGAAAAACTGTTTTTT.

CDR3 loop: CAWRVQSGNTIYF. The CDR3 bases are TGTGCCTGGAGGGTCCAGTCAGGAAACACCATATATTTT. The chain joins TRBV30 to TRBJ1-3; D gene ambiguous. Germline V gives CDR1 GTSNPN, CDR2 SVGIG (reference sequence). CDR3 length: 13 residues. The V gene lost 3 bases and the J gene lost 4 bases, with 10 bases spanning the gap. The whole variable domain, filled in from reference TRBV30 and TRBJ1-3, reads SQTIHQWPATLVQPVGSPLSLECTVEGTSNPNLYWYRQAAGRGLQLLFYSVGIGQISSEVPQNLSASRPQDRQFILSSKKLLLSDSGFYLCAWRVQSGNTIYFGEGSWLTVV.

The rearrangement joins TRBV7-2 to TRBJ2-1, with 12 bases lining up with TRBD2. This CDR3 is 18 amino acids long. V shed 6 bases, J shed 5 bases, and the junction held 14 bases outside the gene matches. Looked up from germline, CDR1 is SGHTA and CDR2 is FQGNSA. The CDR3 DNA is TGTGCCAGCAGTCCTTCCGTTCTAGCGGGGGGGTTGAACAATGAGCAGTTCTTC. Translating gives CASSPSVLAGGLNNEQFF. The full variable domain, in which reference TRBV7-2 and TRBJ2-1 provide the parts outside the CDR3, is GAGVSQSPSNKVTEKGKDVELRCDPISGHTALYWYRQSLGQGLEFLIYFQGNSAPDKSGLPSDRFSAERTGGSVSTLTIQRTQQEDSAVYLCASSPSVLAGGLNNEQFFGPGTRLTVL.

This sequence joins TRBV6-1 and TRBJ1-1; possible D gene TRBD1, 6 bases. V lost 6 bases and J 5 bases, leaving 16 bases between the germline ends. The length of the CDR3 is 14 residues. Per germline, CDR1 MNHNS and CDR2 SASEGT. The CDR3 region is CASRIAGDRTEAFF. The CDR3 DNA follows: TGTGCCAGCAGAATAGCAGGGGATCGGACTGAAGCTTTCTTT.

The chain couples TRBV5-1 to TRBJ2-3; TRBD2 is a possible D gene (6 bases). This CDR3 has 16 residues. Germline CDR1 reads SGHRS; CDR2 reads YFSETQ. Trimming stripped 1 base from V and 3 bases from J, with 15 bases between. The CDR3 reads CASSLRWLAKTDTQYF. CDR3 bases: TGCGCCAGCAGCTTGAGGTGGCTAGCGAAGACAGATACGCAGTATTTT.

This clone was seen only once. The chain combines TRBV5-4 with TRBJ1-4; D remains unclear. Germline values: CDR1 SGHNT, CDR2 YYREEE (reference sequence). This CDR3 comprises 15 residues. Trimming cost V 4 bases and J 0 bases, with 10 bases left between them. CDR3 nucleotide sequence: TGTGCCAGCAGCGCAAAGCTAGCAACTAATGAAAAACTGTTTTTT. This translates into CASSAKLATNEKLFF.

This rearrangement joins TRBV5-4 to TRBJ2-2, with 8 bases identical to TRBD1. The V and J ends lost 4 bases and 4 bases, in that order; junction bases with no gene match: 9. The germline CDR1 and CDR2 sequences are SGHNT and YYREEE (reference sequence). The CDR3 spans 16 residues. Written as DNA, the CDR3 is TGTGCCAGCAGCCCGCCTGACAGGGGTGCCACCGGGGAGCTGTTTTTT. It yields the protein CASSPPDRGATGELFF. Supplemented by reference TRBV5-4 and TRBJ2-2, the full variable domain reads ETGVTQSPTHLIKTRGQQVTLRCSSQSGHNTVSWYQQALGQGPQFIFQYYREEENGRGNFPPRFSGLQFPNYSSELNVNALELDDSALYLCASSPPDRGATGELFFGEGSRLTVL.

The rearrangement joins TRBV7-8 to TRBJ2-2; 10 nucleotides agree with TRBD2. The CDR3 runs 16 residues. V dropped 7 bases and J dropped 1; count of bases not matched to a gene: 6. Germline values: CDR1 SGHVS, CDR2 FQNEAQ. CDR3 bases: TGTGCCAGCACTCAGCGGGGGGGCGGGAACACCGGGGAGCTGTTTTTT. Translating it yields CASTQRGGGNTGELFF.